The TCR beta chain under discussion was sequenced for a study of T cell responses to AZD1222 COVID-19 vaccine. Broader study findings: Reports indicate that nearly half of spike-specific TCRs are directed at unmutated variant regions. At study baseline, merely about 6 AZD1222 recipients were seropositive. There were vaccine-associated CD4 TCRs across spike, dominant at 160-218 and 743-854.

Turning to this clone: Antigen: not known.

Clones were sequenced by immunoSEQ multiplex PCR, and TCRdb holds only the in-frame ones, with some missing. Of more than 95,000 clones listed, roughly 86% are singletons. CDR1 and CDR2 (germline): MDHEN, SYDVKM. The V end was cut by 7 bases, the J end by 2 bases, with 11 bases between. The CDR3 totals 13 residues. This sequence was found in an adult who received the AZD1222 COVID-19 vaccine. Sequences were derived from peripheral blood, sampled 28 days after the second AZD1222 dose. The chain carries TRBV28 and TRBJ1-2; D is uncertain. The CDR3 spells CASTIRENYGYTF. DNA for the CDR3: TGTGCCAGCACCATACGAGAGAACTATGGCTACACCTTC.